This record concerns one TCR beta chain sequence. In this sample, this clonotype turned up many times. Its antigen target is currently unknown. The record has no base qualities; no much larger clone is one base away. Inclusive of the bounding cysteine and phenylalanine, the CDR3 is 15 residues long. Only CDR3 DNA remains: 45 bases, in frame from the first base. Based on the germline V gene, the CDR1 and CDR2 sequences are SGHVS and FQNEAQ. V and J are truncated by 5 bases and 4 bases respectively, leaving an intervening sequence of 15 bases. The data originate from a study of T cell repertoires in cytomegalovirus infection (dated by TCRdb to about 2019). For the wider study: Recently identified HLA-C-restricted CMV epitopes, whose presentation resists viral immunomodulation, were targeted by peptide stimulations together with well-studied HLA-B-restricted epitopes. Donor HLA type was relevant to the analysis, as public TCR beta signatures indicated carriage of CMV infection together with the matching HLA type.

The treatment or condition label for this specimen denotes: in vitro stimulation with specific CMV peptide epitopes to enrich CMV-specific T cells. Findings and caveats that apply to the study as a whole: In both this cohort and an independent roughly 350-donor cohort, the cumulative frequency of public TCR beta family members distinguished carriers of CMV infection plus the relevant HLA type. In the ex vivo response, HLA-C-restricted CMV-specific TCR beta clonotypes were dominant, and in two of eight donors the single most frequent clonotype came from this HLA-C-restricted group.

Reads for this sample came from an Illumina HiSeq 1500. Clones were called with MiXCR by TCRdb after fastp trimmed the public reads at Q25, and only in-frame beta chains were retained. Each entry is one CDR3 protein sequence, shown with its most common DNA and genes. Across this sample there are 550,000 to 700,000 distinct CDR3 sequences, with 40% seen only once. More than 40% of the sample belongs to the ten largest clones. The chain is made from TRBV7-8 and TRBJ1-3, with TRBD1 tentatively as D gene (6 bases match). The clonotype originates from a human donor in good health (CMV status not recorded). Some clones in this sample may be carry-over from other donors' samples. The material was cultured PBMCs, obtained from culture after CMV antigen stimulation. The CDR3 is CASSRQGSFGNTIYF. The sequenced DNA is TGTGCCAGCAGCAGGCAGGGGTCATTCGGAAACACCATATATTTT.